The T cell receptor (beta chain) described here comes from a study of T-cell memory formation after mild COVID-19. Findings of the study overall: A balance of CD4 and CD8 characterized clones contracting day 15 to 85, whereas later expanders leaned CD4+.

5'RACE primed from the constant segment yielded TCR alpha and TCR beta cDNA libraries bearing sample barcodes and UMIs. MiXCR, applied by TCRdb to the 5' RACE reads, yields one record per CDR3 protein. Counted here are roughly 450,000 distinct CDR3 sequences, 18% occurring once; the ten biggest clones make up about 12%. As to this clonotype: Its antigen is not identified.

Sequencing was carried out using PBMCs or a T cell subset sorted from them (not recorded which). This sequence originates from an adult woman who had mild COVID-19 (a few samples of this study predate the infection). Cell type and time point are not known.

The CDR3 is CASSYPVGGTGANVLTF. The CDR3 nucleotides read TGTGCCAGCAGTTACCCAGTTGGAGGAACTGGGGCCAACGTCCTGACTTTC. The genes are TRBV6-2 or TRBV6-3 and TRBJ2-6; D possibly corresponds to TRBD2 (5 bases). This CDR3 comprises 17 residues. Germline assignment: CDR1 MNHEY and CDR2 SVGEGT. Trimming stripped 2 bases from V and 2 bases from J, with 13 bases between.